This TCR beta chain was captured in a study of radiotherapy plus CTLA-4 blockade in lung cancer. Germline V gene data show CDR1 as MNHEY and CDR2 as SVGAGI. This CDR3 comprises 13 residues. V was cut by 5 bases and J by 4 bases, with 11 bases left in between. TCRdb's table, derived via immunoSEQ multiplex PCR, lists solely in-frame clones and lacks some. The data contain 49,000 or so clones, 65% to 85% of them seen just once; the ten biggest clones take up 8.3%. The clonotype comes from a human donor with non-small cell lung cancer who had stable disease on radiotherapy plus ipilimumab. The sample here was peripheral blood, taken from a patient treated with radiotherapy plus ipilimumab. V and J are TRBV6-5 and TRBJ1-1; weak D call: TRBD1 (5 bases). The CDR3 DNA follows: TGTGCCAGCAGTCGCGTGAGGGGCACTGAAGCTTTCTTT. It translates to CASSRVRGTEAFF.